Each of the 27 T cell receptor beta chains below was sequenced from the same sample in a study of vaccination and CD4 T cells after COVID-19. Sequencing of the DNA from cultured CD4+ T cells was carried out with the Oncomine TCR Beta short-read assay. A single record per CDR3 protein comes from TCRdb applying MiXCR to the PCR reads. Among approximately 10,000 distinct CDR3 sequences, approximately 49% were seen once, and the ten largest hold roughly 33%. Stated treatment: roughly 11-day PBMC culture with coronavirus spike peptide pools or control peptides (ViraFEST assay). Antigens for these TCRs are unknown. The sequenced material came from CD4+ T cells from blood, cultured in vitro. The receptors come from a human donor who had recovered from COVID-19.

This clonotype was seen only a few times. V gene TRBV5-1 combines with J gene TRBJ2-7; tentative D call: TRBD1 (6 bases). This CDR3 has 14 residues. CDR1 and CDR2 (germline): SGHRS, YFSETQ. Deletions cut 2 bases from V and 7 bases from J, with 16 bases between. The CDR3 sequence is CASSFRDTVEEQYF. The CDR3 DNA sequence: TGCGCCAGCAGCTTCCGGGACACGGTGGAAGAGCAGTACTTC.

The rearrangement joins TRBV20-1 to TRBJ1-4; 7 bases agree with TRBD1. There are 15 residues in the CDR3. In germline, CDR1 is DFQATT, CDR2 SNEGSKA (reference sequence). With 0 bases clipped from V and 1 base from J, the junction kept 2 bases outside the gene matches. Here the CDR3 DNA reads TGCAGTGCTAGAGATGGGACAGTAACTAATGAAAAACTGTTTTTT. Translated: CSARDGTVTNEKLFF.

The V call is TRBV28, the J call TRBJ1-2; D gene unclear. The CDR3 spans 12 residues. V lost 8 bases to trimming and J lost 0 bases, with 7 bases between them. Germline assignment: CDR1 MDHEN and CDR2 SYDVKM. CDR3 amino acids: CASLFPNYGYTF. The CDR3 bases are TGTGCCAGCCTGTTCCCTAACTATGGCTACACCTTC.

This rearrangement joins TRBV7-8 to TRBJ1-2, with no clear D. The CDR3 is made up of 16 amino acids. Germline-derived CDR1 and CDR2 are SGHVS and FQNEAQ. V was trimmed by 8 bases and J by 8 bases, leaving 27 bases between them. The CDR3 here is CASSRVAELGSAGYTF. CDR3 DNA: TGTGCCAGCTCGCGGGTGGCGGAGCTTGGCTCGGCGGGCTACACCTTC. The full variable domain, with the rest looked up from reference TRBV7-8 and TRBJ1-2, is GAGVSQSPRYKVAKRGQDVALRCDPISGHVSLFWYQQALGQGPEFLTYFQNEAQLDKSGLPSDRFFAERPEGSVSTLKIQRTQQEDSAVYLCASSRVAELGSAGYTFGSGTRLTVV.

V gene TRBV7-9 combines with J gene TRBJ2-2; the match to TRBD1 covers 7 bases. The V gene end was trimmed by 4 bases and the J gene end by 4 bases; junction bases not matched to a gene: 9. The CDR3 length is 16 residues. CDR1 is SEHNR and CDR2 is FQNEAQ in the germline V gene (reference sequence). CDR3 residues: CASSSTGVRITGELFF. For the CDR3, the DNA is TGTGCCAGCAGCTCTACAGGGGTTCGTATCACCGGGGAGCTGTTTTTT.

This clonotype was observed a single time. The rearrangement links TRBV7-9 to TRBJ2-2, with 9 bases identical to TRBD2. The CDR3 contains 16 residues. Trimming cost V 5 bases and J 7 bases; bases outside gene matches: 11. Germline loops: CDR1 SEHNR, CDR2 FQNEAQ (reference sequence). This CDR3 is CASSPRDSGGDGELFF. In nucleotides, the CDR3 is TGTGCCAGCAGCCCCCGTGATAGCGGGGGTGACGGGGAGCTGTTTTTT.

The chain couples TRBV20-1 to TRBJ1-1; 8 bases fit TRBD1. This CDR3 has 15 amino acids. From germline, CDR1 is DFQATT and CDR2 SNEGSKA (reference sequence). V was clipped by 0 bases and J by 4 bases; unmatched bases: 7. The chain's CDR3 is CSARDTGGVSTEAFF. CDR3 in DNA: TGCAGTGCTAGAGATACAGGGGGAGTTTCCACTGAAGCTTTCTTT.

The chain joins TRBV6-2 or TRBV6-3 to TRBJ2-3; 11 nucleotides match TRBD2. CDR1 MNHEY and CDR2 SVGEGT come from the germline V gene. V shed 0 bases and J 6 bases; nucleotides not matched to a gene: 8. The CDR3 covers 17 residues. The CDR3, as DNA: TGTGCCAGCAGTTACTCGACTAGCGGGATAAGGGCTGATACGCAGTATTTT. It codes for CASSYSTSGIRADTQYF.

The V gene is TRBV30, the J gene TRBJ1-1, with D perhaps TRBD1 (5 bases). This CDR3 has 11 amino acids. Germline loops: CDR1 GTSNPN, CDR2 SVGIG (reference sequence). Trimming took off 4 bases at V and 10 bases at J, with 13 bases between the two ends. The CDR3 coding sequence is TGTGCCTGGAAGGGACGGGAGGGAGCTTTCTTT. Amino acids: CAWKGREGAFF. Drawing the rest from reference TRBV30 and TRBJ1-1, the complete variable domain is SQTIHQWPATLVQPVGSPLSLECTVEGTSNPNLYWYRQAAGRGLQLLFYSVGIGQISSEVPQNLSASRPQDRQFILSSKKLLLSDSGFYLCAWKGREGAFFGQGTRLTVV.

V and J are TRBV18 and TRBJ2-5; D gene unclear. Trimming pared 0 bases from V and 4 bases from J, leaving 9 bases between. The V gene's germline CDR1 is KGHSH and CDR2 LQKENI. The CDR3 covers 14 residues. In nucleotides, the CDR3 is TGTGCCAGCTCACCACCGGGCCTTACAGAGACCCAGTACTTC. Translated: CASSPPGLTETQYF.

V usage is TRBV2 and J usage is TRBJ1-1; tentative D call: TRBD1 (6 bases). Germline CDR1 SNHLY, CDR2 FYNNEI. Trimming shortened V by 8 bases and J by 2 bases, and 27 bases separated the two germline ends. The CDR3 is 18 residues long. The CDR3 DNA reads TGTGCCAGCCTCTCCGGGACACTCCCAGCCGGGCCTAACACTGAAGCTTTCTTT. Translating gives CASLSGTLPAGPNTEAFF.

The chain couples TRBV6-1 to TRBJ2-5; D is uncertain. There are 12 residues in the CDR3. Trimming removed 3 bases at V and 0 bases at J, with 2 bases between. Germline V CDR1 and CDR2: MNHNS, SASEGT. CDR3 bases: TGTGCCAGCAGTGAGTACCAAGAGACCCAGTACTTC. It specifies CASSEYQETQYF.

The chain employs TRBV11-3 and TRBJ1-2; D is unclear. CDR3 length: 14 amino acids. V lost 0 bases and J 0 bases, leaving 5 bases between the germline ends. The germline gives CDR1 SGHNT, CDR2 YENEEA. The CDR3 here is CASSLDAANYGYTF. CDR3 nucleotide sequence: TGTGCCAGCAGCTTAGATGCAGCTAACTATGGCTACACCTTC.

The chain combines TRBV6-2 or TRBV6-3 with TRBJ2-1, with D possibly matching TRBD1 (6 bases). Per germline, CDR1 MNHEY and CDR2 SVGEGT. V dropped 4 bases and J dropped 0 bases, with 10 bases sitting between them. CDR3 length: 15 residues. The CDR3 coding sequence is TGTGCCAGCAGTTTACAGGGCAACTCCTACAATGAGCAGTTCTTC. The encoded protein is CASSLQGNSYNEQFF.

This clonotype was detected only a few times. The chain links TRBV5-4 to TRBJ2-2; 8 bases map to TRBD2. The CDR3 contains 19 residues. J gave up 2 bases and V 4 bases, and 16 bases lay outside the gene matches. The V gene's germline CDR1 is SGHNT and CDR2 YYREEE (reference sequence). CDR3 nucleotide sequence: TGTGCCAGCAGCCCAGACCCCCCGGGGAGCGGGGGAAACACCGGGGAGCTGTTTTTT. Its translation is CASSPDPPGSGGNTGELFF. The full variable domain, rest sourced from reference TRBV5-4 and TRBJ2-2, is ETGVTQSPTHLIKTRGQQVTLRCSSQSGHNTVSWYQQALGQGPQFIFQYYREEENGRGNFPPRFSGLQFPNYSSELNVNALELDDSALYLCASSPDPPGSGGNTGELFFGEGSRLTVL.

A few counts support this clonotype. The chain has TRBV27 and TRBJ1-1; 9 bases agree with TRBD1. V dropped 5 bases and J dropped 1; count of bases not matched to a gene: 11. The CDR3 covers 17 residues. Germline lookup yields CDR1 MNHEY and CDR2 SMNVEV (reference sequence). CDR3 DNA: TGTGCCAGCAGTCCCATGAGGGGACAGGGCAGGAACACTGAAGCTTTCTTT. It yields the protein CASSPMRGQGRNTEAFF.

V is TRBV20-1 and J is TRBJ2-7, with D uncertain. The length of the CDR3 is 13 residues. V shed 0 bases and J shed 0 bases, with 6 bases lying between them. Germline V gives CDR1 DFQATT, CDR2 SNEGSKA (reference sequence). The CDR3 DNA is TGCAGTGCTAGAGACAGGACCTCCTACGAGCAGTACTTC. Amino acids: CSARDRTSYEQYF.

The chain uses TRBV12-3 or TRBV12-4 and TRBJ2-2; D uncertain. The CDR3 is 14 amino acids. The V end lost 5 bases, the J end lost 4 bases, and 11 bases lay between the germline ends. This CDR3 is CASSTPRATGELFF. The CDR3 coding sequence is TGTGCCAGCAGTACCCCCCGGGCCACCGGGGAGCTGTTTTTT.

The chain links TRBV12-3 or TRBV12-4 to TRBJ2-3, with TRBD2 as a possible D gene (5 bases). V gave up 5 bases and J gave up 3 bases, with 12 bases separating them. This CDR3 is 14 amino acids long. This CDR3 is CASSPGRGTDTQYF. CDR3 nucleotides: TGTGCCAGCAGTCCGGGTCGGGGAACAGATACGCAGTATTTT.

V usage is TRBV7-9 and J usage is TRBJ2-1, with 7 bases matching TRBD2. With 3 bases clipped from V and 6 bases from J, the junction kept 14 bases outside the gene matches. The V gene's germline CDR1 is SEHNR and CDR2 FQNEAQ (reference sequence). This CDR3 region has 17 residues. The CDR3 is CASSFRTGLERSNEQFF. CDR3 in DNA: TGTGCCAGCAGCTTCCGTACAGGACTAGAAAGGTCCAATGAGCAGTTCTTC. The variable domain in full, with the rest retrieved from reference TRBV7-9 and TRBJ2-1, is DTGVSQNPRHKITKRGQNVTFRCDPISEHNRLYWYRQTLGQGPEFLTYFQNEAQLEKSRLLSDRFSAERPKGSFSTLEIQRTEQGDSAMYLCASSFRTGLERSNEQFFGPGTRLTVL.

This clonotype was recorded a few times. The V and J genes are TRBV25-1 and TRBJ1-5; 9 nucleotides line up with TRBD1. CDR1 and CDR2 (germline): MGHDK, SYGVNS. Germline trimming cut 2 bases from V and 3 bases from J; bases unmatched to any gene: 2. The CDR3 is 15 residues long. DNA of the CDR3: TGTGCCAGCAGTGAAGGGACAGGGCTCAATCAGCCCCAGCATTTT. The encoded protein is CASSEGTGLNQPQHF.

This CDR3 is CASSAPGGYEQYF. The CDR3 nucleotides are TGTGCCAGCAGCGCCCCAGGGGGCTACGAGCAGTACTTC. This chain links TRBV7-8 with TRBJ2-7; 7 bases line up with TRBD1. The CDR3 has 13 residues. Germline lookup yields CDR1 SGHVS and CDR2 FQNEAQ. V shed 5 bases and J 3 bases; nucleotides not matched to a gene: 4.

This clonotype was seen more than once but under ten times. The CDR3 bases are TGTGCCAGCAGCCTCCTTGGGCGTACTATTGGCGCCGGGGAGCTGTTTTTT. This codes for CASSLLGRTIGAGELFF. The chain has TRBV7-3 and TRBJ2-2; the D is unclear. The V end was cut by 5 bases, the J end by 6 bases, with 22 bases between. Germline values: CDR1 SGHTA, CDR2 FQGTGA. CDR3 length: 17 residues.

This clonotype has just a few counts. The chain employs TRBV24-1 and TRBJ1-2, with no clear D. V lost 0 bases, J lost 7 bases, and 11 bases lay in between. The CDR3 sequence is 14 residues long. The germline V gene has CDR1 KGHDR and CDR2 SFDVKD. CDR3 nucleotides: TGTGCCACCAGTGATTTGGCCGGGGAAGGTGGCTACACCTTC. Translation gives CATSDLAGEGGYTF.

V is TRBV2 and J is TRBJ1-1; 7 nucleotides line up with TRBD1. Germline CDR1 SNHLY, CDR2 FYNNEI. The length of the CDR3 is 14 residues. The ends lost 6 bases at V and 0 bases at J; junction bases unmatched: 4. The CDR3 is CASSGTALNTEAFF. As DNA, the CDR3 is TGTGCCAGCAGCGGGACAGCCCTGAACACTGAAGCTTTCTTT.

The chain joins TRBV28 to TRBJ2-7; D is uncertain. The germline V gene has CDR1 MDHEN and CDR2 SYDVKM. V gave up 1 base and J gave up 3 bases, with 16 bases separating them. This CDR3 spans 16 amino acids. The CDR3 bases are TGTGCCAGCAGTTTATTTAGAGGTACTGGGTACTACGAGCAGTACTTC. Protein sequence: CASSLFRGTGYYEQYF.

The V gene is TRBV11-2, the J gene TRBJ1-5, with 8 bases fitting TRBD1. Losses at the gene ends were 2 bases for V and 3 bases for J; bases not matched to a gene: 3. This CDR3 is 15 amino acids long. The germline V gene has CDR1 SGHAT and CDR2 FQNNGV. This chain's CDR3 is CASSLTGGDNQPQHF. CDR3 in DNA: TGTGCCAGCAGCTTAACAGGGGGAGACAATCAGCCCCAGCATTTT.